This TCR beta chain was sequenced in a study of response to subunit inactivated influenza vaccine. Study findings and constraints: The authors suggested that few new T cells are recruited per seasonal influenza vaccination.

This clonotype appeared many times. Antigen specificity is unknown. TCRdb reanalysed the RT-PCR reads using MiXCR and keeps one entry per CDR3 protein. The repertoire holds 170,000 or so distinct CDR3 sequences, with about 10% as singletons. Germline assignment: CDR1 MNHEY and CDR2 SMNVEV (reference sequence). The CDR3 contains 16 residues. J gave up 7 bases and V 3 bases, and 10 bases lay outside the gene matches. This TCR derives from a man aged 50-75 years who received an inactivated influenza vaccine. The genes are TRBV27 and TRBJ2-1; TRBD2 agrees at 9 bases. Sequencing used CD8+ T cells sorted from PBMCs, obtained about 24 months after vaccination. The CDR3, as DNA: TGTGCCAGCAGTTTGTTGCTAGCGGGACCGGGTAATGAGCAGTTCTTC. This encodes CASSLLLAGPGNEQFF.